These 12 T cell receptor beta chains share one sample of origin, sequenced in a study of neoadjuvant anti-PD-1 for oral cavity cancer. Some clones are missing from TCRdb's copy, which holds only in-frame ones; the method was immunoSEQ multiplex PCR. The sample consists of fewer than 6,500 clones, roughly 61% of them appearing once. Specified time point: after neoadjuvant nivolumab, at surgical resection. This material consisted of tumor tissue, taken after nivolumab (anti-PD-1) treatment. The receptors come from a person aged 35-80 years with oral cavity squamous cell carcinoma.

This chain connects TRBV19 to TRBJ1-1, with a possible D match to TRBD1 (6 bases). Germline V gives CDR1 LNHDA, CDR2 SQIVND (reference sequence). Deletions cut 4 bases from V and 1 base from J, with 16 bases between. The length of the CDR3 is 16 residues. DNA of the CDR3: TGTGCCAGTAGTACTTTCCAGGGGCAATGGAACACTGAAGCTTTCTTT. It is translated as CASSTFQGQWNTEAFF.

This clone appeared a single time. This chain links TRBV2 with TRBJ2-7; 7 positions agree with TRBD2. CDR3 length: 15 amino acids. Trimming removed 2 bases from V and 7 bases from J; junction bases left unmatched: 11. CDR1 SNHLY and CDR2 FYNNEI come from the germline V gene. CDR3 bases: TGTGCCAGCAGTGAATACGCTAGCGGAATTGGAGAGCAGTACTTC. Encoded protein: CASSEYASGIGEQYF.

The genes are TRBV9 and TRBJ2-5; weak D call: TRBD2 (5 bases). Trimming left V 1 base short and J 2 bases short, with 6 bases between. Germline V gives CDR1 SGDLS, CDR2 YYNGEE. The CDR3 extends over 13 amino acids. CDR3 residues: CASSVTGQETQYF. The CDR3, as DNA: TGTGCCAGCAGCGTAACGGGGCAAGAGACCCAGTACTTC.

The chain uses TRBV19 and TRBJ2-3, with TRBD2 matching over 11 bases. V trimming: 6 bases; J trimming: 0 bases; junction bases outside the gene matches: 5. CDR3 length: 16 amino acids. Looked up from germline, CDR1 is LNHDA and CDR2 is SQIVND (reference sequence). CDR3 in amino acids: CASSRRLAGSTDTQYF. The CDR3, as DNA: TGTGCCAGTAGCCGACGACTAGCGGGAAGCACAGATACGCAGTATTTT.

This chain links TRBV2 with TRBJ2-5; D is uncertain. CDR1 and CDR2 (germline): SNHLY, FYNNEI. This CDR3 region has 13 residues. Between the trimmed V and J ends, which lost 6 bases and 5 bases, there was a span of 13 bases. Written as DNA, the CDR3 is TGTGCCAGCAGGGGTTCCCAAGTGGAGACCCAGTACTTC. Translating it yields CASRGSQVETQYF.

In its sample, this clone was seen once. The chain has TRBV7-6 and TRBJ2-2; 12 bases are shared with TRBD1. Germline values: CDR1 SGHVS, CDR2 FNYEAQ. After removal of 5 bases from V and 6 bases from J, the junction contained 10 bases not matched to a gene. CDR3 length: 17 amino acids. CDR3 DNA: TGTGCCAGCAGCCGGATTGGGACAGGGGGCGAGTCCGGGGAGCTGTTTTTT. Encoded protein: CASSRIGTGGESGELFF.

This clone is medium-sized (0.01 to 0.1%) by share. The CDR3 reads CASSSRTGQAATQYF. CDR3 nucleotide sequence: TGTGCCAGTAGTTCAAGGACAGGCCAAGCGGCGACCCAGTACTTC. The chain couples TRBV19 to TRBJ2-5; TRBD1 matches 7 bases. Unmatched junction bases numbered 13, after V lost 5 bases and J lost 7 bases. The CDR3 has 15 amino acids. The germline V gene has CDR1 LNHDA and CDR2 SQIVND (reference sequence).

This clone has a handful of counts. The chain combines TRBV5-5 with TRBJ1-5; D is undetermined. Trimming cost V 7 bases and J 0 bases, with 20 bases left between them. The CDR3 consists of 17 residues. The germline CDR1 and CDR2 sequences are SGHKS and YYEKEE (reference sequence). The CDR3 loop reads CASSPRSPDYSNQPQHF. CDR3 DNA sequence: TGTGCCAGCTCCCCTAGGTCGCCTGACTATAGCAATCAGCCCCAGCATTTT.

The chain has TRBV5-1 and TRBJ2-2, with 8 positions matching TRBD1. The trim removed 4 bases at V and 4 bases at J, leaving 6 bases unmatched. Per the germline V gene, CDR1 is SGHRS and CDR2 is YFSETQ. CDR3 length: 15 residues. The CDR3 bases are TGCGCCAGCAGCGACGACAGGGGTCGCACCGGGGAGCTGTTTTTT. Residues: CASSDDRGRTGELFF.

Only a few counts were recorded for this clone. The chain has TRBV5-4 and TRBJ2-1; 10 nucleotides align to TRBD2. Germline CDR1 reads SGHNT; CDR2 reads YYREEE (reference sequence). J was trimmed by 4 bases and V by 2 bases; bases with no gene match: 6. CDR3 size: 16 residues. The CDR3 nucleotides are TGTGCCAGCAGCTTTCCCCTAGCGGGGGCATACAATGAGCAGTTCTTC. It translates to CASSFPLAGAYNEQFF.

This clone qualifies as large. In DNA, the CDR3 is TGCGCCAGCAGGACCCGGGAAGAGACCCAGTACTTC. Protein product: CASRTREETQYF. V is TRBV5-1 and J is TRBJ2-5; D remains unclear. Germline V gene sequence: CDR1 SGHRS, CDR2 YFSETQ. There are 12 residues in the CDR3. Trimming pared 5 bases from V and 3 bases from J, leaving 8 bases between.

This clone was picked up one time. The J gene is TRBJ1-2, the V gene TRBV30; TRBD1 matches 8 bases. V trimming: 1 base; J trimming: 8 bases; junction bases outside the gene matches: 3. Germline CDR1 reads GTSNPN; CDR2 reads SVGIG (reference sequence). The CDR3 runs to 12 residues. CDR3 DNA sequence: TGTGCCTGGAGTGCAGGGGGCAGGGGCTACACCTTC. Translating gives CAWSAGGRGYTF.